Sequencing of this T cell receptor (beta chain) was carried out in a study of blood T cell repertoires in COVID-19. Study at large: There were acute and convalescent COVID-19 samples, and they came from the United States, Italy and Spain. The analysed material was cDNA or gDNA that came from T cells, B-cell-depleted T cells, or PBMCs.

The ends were cut back, 1 base at V and 8 bases at J, with 14 bases in the middle. This CDR3 spans 14 amino acids. Germline assignment: CDR1 SGHTA and CDR2 FQGNSA. Original data processing: Quantification of nucleated cells was approximated via reference gene primer amplification. Measured with immunoSEQ multiplex PCR; TCRdb has only the in-frame clones, and not every one. From that table come the V and J calls and clone size; the DNA was used to work out D and trimming. The sample includes roughly 120,000 clones, roughly 90% of them seen just once. This TCR derives from a man aged 65-85 years who had recovered from COVID-19. Sequencing input: peripheral blood. This sequence joins TRBV7-2 and TRBJ2-5; a possible D gene is TRBD1 (5 bases). This CDR3 is CASSLGGSKRTQYF. In DNA form, the CDR3 reads TGTGCCAGCAGCTTAGGGGGCAGTAAGAGAACCCAGTACTTC.